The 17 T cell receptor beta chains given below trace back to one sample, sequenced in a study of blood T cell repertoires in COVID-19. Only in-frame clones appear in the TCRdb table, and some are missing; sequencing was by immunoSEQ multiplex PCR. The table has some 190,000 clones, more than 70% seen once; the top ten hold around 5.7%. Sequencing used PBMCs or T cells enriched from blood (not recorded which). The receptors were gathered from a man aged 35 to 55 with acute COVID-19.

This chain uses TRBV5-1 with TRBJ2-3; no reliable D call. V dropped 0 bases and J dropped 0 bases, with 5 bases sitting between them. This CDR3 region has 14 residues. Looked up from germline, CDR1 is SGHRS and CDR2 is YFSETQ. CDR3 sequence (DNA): TGCGCCAGCAGCTTGGGGCGGAGCACAGATACGCAGTATTTT. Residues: CASSLGRSTDTQYF.

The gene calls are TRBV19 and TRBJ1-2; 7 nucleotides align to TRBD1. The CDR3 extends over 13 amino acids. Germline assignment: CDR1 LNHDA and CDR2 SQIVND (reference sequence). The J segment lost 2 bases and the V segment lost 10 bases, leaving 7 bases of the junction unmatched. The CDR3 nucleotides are TGTGCCACCATGGACAGGACGAACTATGGCTACACCTTC. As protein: CATMDRTNYGYTF.

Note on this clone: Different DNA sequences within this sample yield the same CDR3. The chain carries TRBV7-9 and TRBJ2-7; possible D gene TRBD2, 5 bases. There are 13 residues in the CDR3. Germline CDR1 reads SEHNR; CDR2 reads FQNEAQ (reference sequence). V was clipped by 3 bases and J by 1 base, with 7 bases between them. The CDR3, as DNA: TGTGCCAGCAGCTTTCGGGGTTCCTACGAGCAGTACTTC. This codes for CASSFRGSYEQYF.

CDR3 protein: CAISANDRTRGNTIYF. CDR3 coding DNA: TGTGCCATCAGTGCGAACGACAGGACCCGAGGAAACACCATATATTTT. This chain uses TRBV10-3 with TRBJ1-3; possible D gene TRBD1, 6 bases. The V gene's germline CDR1 is ENHRY and CDR2 SYGVKD. Trimming left V 4 bases short and J 4 bases short, with 17 bases between. This CDR3 is built from 16 residues.

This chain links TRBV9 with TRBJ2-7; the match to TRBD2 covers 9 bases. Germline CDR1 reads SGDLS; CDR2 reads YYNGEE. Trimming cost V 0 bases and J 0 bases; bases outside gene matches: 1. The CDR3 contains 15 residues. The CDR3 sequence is CASSVGSGSSYEQYF. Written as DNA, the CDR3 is TGTGCCAGCAGCGTAGGTAGCGGGAGCTCCTACGAGCAGTACTTC. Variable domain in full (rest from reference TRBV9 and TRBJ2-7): DSGVTQTPKHLITATGQRVTLRCSPRSGDLSVYWYQQSLDQGLQFLIQYYNGEERAKGNILERFSAQQFPDLHSELNLSSLELGDSALYFCASSVGSGSSYEQYFGPGTRLTVT.

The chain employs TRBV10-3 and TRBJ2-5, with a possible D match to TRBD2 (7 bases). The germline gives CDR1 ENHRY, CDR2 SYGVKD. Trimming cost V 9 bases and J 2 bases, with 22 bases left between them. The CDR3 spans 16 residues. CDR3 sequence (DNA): TGTGCCATTTCCACAGGGTTGCGGGGAGGGCAAGAGACCCAGTACTTC. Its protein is CAISTGLRGGQETQYF.

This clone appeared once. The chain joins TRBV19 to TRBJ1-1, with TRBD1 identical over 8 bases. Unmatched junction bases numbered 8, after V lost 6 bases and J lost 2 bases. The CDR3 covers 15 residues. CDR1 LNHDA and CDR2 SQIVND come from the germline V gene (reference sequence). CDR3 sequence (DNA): TGTGCCAGTAGGGGGGGACAGGTTGGAAACACTGAAGCTTTCTTT. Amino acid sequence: CASRGGQVGNTEAFF.

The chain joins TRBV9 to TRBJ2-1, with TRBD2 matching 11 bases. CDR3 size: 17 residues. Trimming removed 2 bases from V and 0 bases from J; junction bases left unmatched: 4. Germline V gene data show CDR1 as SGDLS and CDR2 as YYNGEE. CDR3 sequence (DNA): TGTGCCAGCAGCGTGGTGGGGACTAGCGGCTCCTACAATGAGCAGTTCTTC. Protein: CASSVVGTSGSYNEQFF.

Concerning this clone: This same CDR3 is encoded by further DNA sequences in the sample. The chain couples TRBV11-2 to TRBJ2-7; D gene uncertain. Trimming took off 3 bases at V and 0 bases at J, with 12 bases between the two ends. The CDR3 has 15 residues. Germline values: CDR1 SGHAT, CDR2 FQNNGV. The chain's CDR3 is CASSLARGPSYEQYF. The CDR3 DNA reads TGTGCCAGCAGCTTGGCCAGAGGCCCCTCCTACGAGCAGTACTTC.

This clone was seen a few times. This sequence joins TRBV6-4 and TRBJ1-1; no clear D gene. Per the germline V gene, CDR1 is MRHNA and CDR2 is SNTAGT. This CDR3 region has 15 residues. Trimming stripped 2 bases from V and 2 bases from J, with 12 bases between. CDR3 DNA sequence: TGTGCCAGCAGTGACACGCCGGGAATCAACACTGAAGCTTTCTTT. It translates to CASSDTPGINTEAFF.

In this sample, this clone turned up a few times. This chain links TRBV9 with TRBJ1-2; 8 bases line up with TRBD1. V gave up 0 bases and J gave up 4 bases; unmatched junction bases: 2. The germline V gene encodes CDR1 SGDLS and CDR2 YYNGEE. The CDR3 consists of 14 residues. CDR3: CASSVEGTGYGYTF. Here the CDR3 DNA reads TGTGCCAGCAGCGTAGAGGGGACAGGCTATGGCTACACCTTC.

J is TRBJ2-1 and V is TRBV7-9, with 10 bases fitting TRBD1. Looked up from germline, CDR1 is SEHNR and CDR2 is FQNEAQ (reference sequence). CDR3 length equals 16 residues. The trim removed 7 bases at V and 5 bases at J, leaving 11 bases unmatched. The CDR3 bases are TGTGCCAGCATCCTGTTCCTGGACAGGGGGGACAATGAGCAGTTCTTC. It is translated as CASILFLDRGDNEQFF.

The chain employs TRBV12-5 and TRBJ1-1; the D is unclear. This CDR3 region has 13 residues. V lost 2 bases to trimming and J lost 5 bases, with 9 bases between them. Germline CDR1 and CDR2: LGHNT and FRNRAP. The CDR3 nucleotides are TGTGCTAGTGGTTTGCCTATAGCTACTGAAGCTTTCTTT. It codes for CASGLPIATEAFF.

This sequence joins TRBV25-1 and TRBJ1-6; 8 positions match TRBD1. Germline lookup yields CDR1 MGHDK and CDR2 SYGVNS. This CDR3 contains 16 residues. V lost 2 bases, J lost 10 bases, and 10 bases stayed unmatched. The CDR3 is CASSEVRGTGGSPLHF. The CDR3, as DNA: TGTGCCAGCAGTGAAGTTCGGGGGACAGGTGGCTCACCCCTCCACTTT.

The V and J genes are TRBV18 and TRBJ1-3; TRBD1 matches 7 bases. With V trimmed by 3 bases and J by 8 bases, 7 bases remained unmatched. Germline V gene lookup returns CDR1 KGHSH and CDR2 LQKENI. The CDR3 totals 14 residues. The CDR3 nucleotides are TGTGCCAGCTCACCGACCACAGGGGCGGACACCATATATTTT. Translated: CASSPTTGADTIYF.

Here the CDR3 DNA reads TGTGCCAGTAGTGTACAGGGAAGCTGGACTGAAGCTTTCTTT. Its translation: CASSVQGSWTEAFF. J is TRBJ1-1 and V is TRBV19; a possible D gene is TRBD1 (6 bases). CDR1 and CDR2 from the germline V gene are LNHDA and SQIVND (reference sequence). Trimming took off 5 bases at V and 5 bases at J, with 15 bases between the two ends. The CDR3 covers 14 residues.

CDR3 in DNA: TGTGCCAGCAGCCCCGGGACAGGGTTTAGCAATCAGCCCCAGCATTTT. Its protein is CASSPGTGFSNQPQHF. The chain links TRBV28 to TRBJ1-5, with 9 bases identical to TRBD1. The CDR3 consists of 16 residues. With V trimmed by 6 bases and J by 0 bases, 6 bases remained unmatched. In germline, CDR1 is MDHEN, CDR2 SYDVKM.